This is a list of T cell receptor beta chains from one sample in a study of control samples from healthy donors and cancer patients. The repertoire was sequenced with immunoSEQ multiplex PCR; TCRdb's copy has only in-frame clones and lacks some. The table has around 120,000 clones, about 92% seen once. The sequenced sample was PBMCs. The receptor set was obtained from a man in his fifties or sixties with head and neck cancer. The CDR3 runs from the conserved cysteine through the conserved F or W. D genes are given only for firm matches. Expanded clones get a size class; other rows say once, few or many, or leave the size out.

TRBJ2-3 | TRBV7-9 | - | - | TGTGCCAGCAGCTTAGCCGATACGCAGTATTTT | CASSLADTQYF
TRBJ2-7 | TRBV28 | TRBD2 | - | TGTGCCAGCAGCGGGGGGGCATCCTACGAGCAGTACTTC | CASSGGASYEQYF
TRBJ2-1 | TRBV11-1 | TRBD2 | - | TGTGCCAGCAGCTTAGGAGCGGGGACCTACAATGAGCAGTTCTTC | CASSLGAGTYNEQFF
TRBJ2-1 | TRBV9 | TRBD1 | - | TGTGCCAGCAGCGTACCTTCCCGACCGGGACAGGGCGAGGATGAGCAGTTCTTC | CASSVPSRPGQGEDEQFF
TRBJ2-3 | TRBV5-4 | - | - | TGTGCCAGCAGCTTGGAGGCCGCCCATACGCAGTATTTT | CASSLEAAHTQYF
TRBJ2-7 | TRBV3-1/TRBV3-2 | - | - | TGTGCCAGCAGCCAAGGAGGGCCGCGCTACGAGCAGTACTTC | CASSQGGPRYEQYF
TRBJ2-1 | TRBV5-8 | TRBD2 | - | TGTGCCAGCAGCTTGATGGCTAGCGGGTACAATGAGCAGTTCTTC | CASSLMASGYNEQFF
TRBJ2-1 | TRBV7-2 | - | - | TGTGCCAGCAGCGTGAACAATGAGCAGTTCTTC | CASSVNNEQFF
TRBJ2-6 | TRBV18 | - | once | TGTGCCAGCTCTCCCGGACGGAGCTCTGGGGCCAACGTCCTGACTTTC | CASSPGRSSGANVLTF
TRBJ2-1 | TRBV4-2 | TRBD2 | once | TGTGCCAGCAGCCGGACTCTGAGCGGGGGGGACTTCAATGAGCAGTTCTTC | CASSRTLSGGDFNEQFF
TRBJ2-3 | TRBV7-3 | TRBD2 | - | TGTGCCAGCAGCTCAGATAGCGGGGGGGCCGCAGATACGCAGTATTTT | CASSSDSGGAADTQYF
TRBJ1-5 | TRBV2 | - | - | TGTGCCAGCAACCCACAGGCGAATGGCAATCAGCCCCAGCATTTT | CASNPQANGNQPQHF
TRBJ1-5 | TRBV13 | - | - | TGTGCCAGCAGCCGGAGACAGGCCGATCAGCCCCAGCATTTT | CASSRRQADQPQHF
TRBJ1-3 | TRBV15 | - | - | TGTGCCACCAGCAGAGATAGGGGAAACACCATATATTTT | CATSRDRGNTIYF
TRBJ2-5 | TRBV5-8 | - | - | TGTGCCAGCAGCTTTTCCAGCCAAGAGACCCAGTACTTC | CASSFSSQETQYF
TRBJ1-2 | TRBV7-2 | - | - | TGTGCCAGCAGCTTAGTTTTGACAGAGTATGGCTACACCTTC | CASSLVLTEYGYTF
TRBJ2-7 | TRBV30 | TRBD1 | once | TGTGCCTGGAGTGGTACAGGGGACTACGAGCAGTACTTC | CAWSGTGDYEQYF